One and the same sample provided the 27 T cell receptor beta chains below, sequenced in a study of T cell repertoires in cytomegalovirus infection. TCRdb reprocessed the reads via MiXCR and lists one record per CDR3 protein. The data show about 320,000 distinct CDR3 sequences, 9.5% seen once. The sample was PBMCs. All receptors derive from a human donor in good health (CMV status not recorded). Some clones in this sample may be carry-over from other donors' samples.

This clonotype was counted only a few times. The chain combines TRBV7-2 with TRBJ2-2; 11 bases agree with TRBD2. Germline lookup yields CDR1 SGHTA and CDR2 FQGNSA. The ends lost 6 bases at V and 0 bases at J; junction bases unmatched: 3. The CDR3 runs 16 residues. CDR3 in amino acids: CASRKTSGTNTGELFF. The CDR3, as DNA: TGTGCCAGCAGGAAGACTAGCGGGACGAACACCGGGGAGCTGTTTTTT.

This clonotype was found many times. V is TRBV12-3 or TRBV12-4 and J is TRBJ2-5, with unresolved D. This CDR3 spans 13 amino acids. V was cut by 6 bases and J by 4 bases, with 12 bases left in between. The CDR3 coding sequence is TGTGCCAGCAGCTATGGTCATTCAGAGACCCAGTACTTC. Its protein product is CASSYGHSETQYF.

Many counts were recorded for this clonotype. This chain uses TRBV6-2 or TRBV6-3 with TRBJ2-7; D gene ambiguous. CDR3 length equals 13 residues. CDR1 MNHEY and CDR2 SVGEGT come from the germline V gene. V gave up 0 bases and J gave up 5 bases, with 8 bases separating them. Here the CDR3 reads CASSYSSYNEQYF. In DNA, the CDR3 is TGTGCCAGCAGTTACTCGAGTTATAACGAGCAGTACTTC.

Ten or more counts support this clonotype. The genes are TRBV7-9 and TRBJ1-4; no clear D gene. The ends were cut back, 0 bases at V and 5 bases at J, with 10 bases in the middle. Germline V CDR1 and CDR2: SEHNR, FQNEAQ (reference sequence). The CDR3 length is 15 residues. CDR3 sequence (DNA): TGTGCCAGCAGCTTAGCGCCGGCGCTAAATGAAAAACTGTTTTTT. It encodes CASSLAPALNEKLFF. The variable domain in full, completed from reference TRBV7-9 and TRBJ1-4, reads DTGVSQNPRHKITKRGQNVTFRCDPISEHNRLYWYRQTLGQGPEFLTYFQNEAQLEKSRLLSDRFSAERPKGSFSTLEIQRTEQGDSAMYLCASSLAPALNEKLFFGSGTQLSVL.

This clonotype appeared many times. The chain couples TRBV7-2 to TRBJ2-1; no reliable D call. The CDR3 totals 16 residues. V was trimmed by 2 bases and J by 1 base, leaving 12 bases between them. Germline V gene sequence: CDR1 SGHTA, CDR2 FQGNSA. The CDR3 sequence: CASSLLRVLSYNEQFF. The CDR3 DNA follows: TGTGCCAGCAGCTTATTAAGGGTATTGTCCTACAATGAGCAGTTCTTC.

This clonotype was counted ten times or more. V usage is TRBV7-2 and J usage is TRBJ1-6, with D unclear. V was cut by 6 bases and J by 3 bases, with 21 bases left in between. The CDR3 covers 18 residues. Germline CDR1 is SGHTA and CDR2 is FQGNSA. For the CDR3, the DNA is TGTGCCAGCAGTTCTAGGGTGGGCAGAGCGAGCTATAATTCACCCCTCCACTTT. Protein: CASSSRVGRASYNSPLHF.

In its sample, this clonotype was seen a few times. Germline and junction disagree at one end, which may indicate a read error. The gene calls are TRBV4-1 and TRBJ2-2, with 8 bases fitting TRBD2. CDR3 size: 15 residues. CDR1 is MGHRA and CDR2 is YSYEKL in the germline V gene. The CDR3 loop is CASSPMSGSTGELFF. The CDR3 DNA is TGTGCCAGCAGCCCGATGAGCGGGAGTACCGGGGAGCTGTTTTTT.

This clonotype came up a few times. This rearrangement joins TRBV30 to TRBJ2-2, with D possibly matching TRBD1 (6 bases). The CDR3 is 12 residues long. Germline V gene sequence: CDR1 GTSNPN, CDR2 SVGIG (reference sequence). The ends were cut back, 3 bases at V and 7 bases at J, with 9 bases in the middle. CDR3 nucleotides: TGTGCCTGGAGCGGACAGTACGGGGAGCTGTTTTTT. Encoded protein: CAWSGQYGELFF.

This clonotype was recorded a few times. V gene TRBV5-1 combines with J gene TRBJ1-6; 7 bases match TRBD1. V was pared by 2 bases and J by 5 bases, with 7 bases of the junction left unmatched. CDR1 and CDR2 from the germline V gene are SGHRS and YFSETQ. The CDR3 is 16 amino acids. CDR3: CASSFYTGTDNSPLHF. The CDR3 region has the DNA TGCGCCAGCAGCTTTTACACCGGGACAGATAATTCACCCCTCCACTTT.

The DNA for the CDR3 is TGTGCCAGCAGCTCCAACAGCAACTTGAACACTGAAGCTTTCTTT. Encoded protein: CASSSNSNLNTEAFF. This chain joins TRBV7-2 and TRBJ1-1; D is uncertain. The V gene lost 4 bases and the J gene lost 0 bases, with 12 bases spanning the gap. This CDR3 region has 15 residues. The germline CDR1 and CDR2 sequences are SGHTA and FQGNSA.

This chain joins TRBV19 and TRBJ2-3, with 12 bases lining up with TRBD2. Germline lookup yields CDR1 LNHDA and CDR2 SQIVND (reference sequence). The CDR3 runs to 18 residues. V trimming: 11 bases; J trimming: 0 bases; junction bases outside the gene matches: 15. The CDR3 here is CAVGPGTSGSPSTDTQYF. CDR3 coding DNA: TGTGCCGTAGGACCCGGGACTAGCGGGTCACCTAGCACAGATACGCAGTATTTT.

This clonotype was seen at least ten times. DNA of the CDR3: TGTGCCAGCAGCCCGGGGACAGGGGTTAACACTGAAGCTTTCTTT. Amino acids: CASSPGTGVNTEAFF. The chain links TRBV7-2 to TRBJ1-1, with 10 nucleotides matching TRBD1. The length of the CDR3 is 15 residues. Trimming cost V 5 bases and J 2 bases; bases outside gene matches: 5. Germline values: CDR1 SGHTA, CDR2 FQGNSA. The complete variable domain, with remaining parts taken from reference TRBV7-2 and TRBJ1-1, reads GAGVSQSPSNKVTEKGKDVELRCDPISGHTALYWYRQSLGQGLEFLIYFQGNSAPDKSGLPSDRFSAERTGGSVSTLTIQRTQQEDSAVYLCASSPGTGVNTEAFFGQGTRLTVV.

The J gene is TRBJ2-1, the V gene TRBV6-2 or TRBV6-3; D uncertain. This CDR3 is 14 amino acids long. The germline gives CDR1 MNHEY, CDR2 SVGEGT. V lost 5 bases to trimming and J lost 5 bases, with 13 bases between them. The CDR3 is CASSRRMVDNEQFF. CDR3 DNA: TGTGCCAGCAGTCGCCGCATGGTCGACAATGAGCAGTTCTTC.

This chain connects TRBV24-1 to TRBJ1-5; D ambiguous. The CDR3 covers 14 residues. Germline CDR1 and CDR2: KGHDR and SFDVKD. V was trimmed by 0 bases and J by 8 bases, leaving 10 bases between them. The CDR3 loop is CATSDLEGREPQHF. DNA for the CDR3: TGTGCCACCAGTGATTTGGAAGGGCGGGAGCCCCAGCATTTT.

A few counts support this clonotype. The chain couples TRBV20-1 to TRBJ1-1; 11 nucleotides align to TRBD1. The germline V gene has CDR1 DFQATT and CDR2 SNEGSKA (reference sequence). V shed 7 bases, J shed 5 bases, and the junction held 3 bases outside the gene matches. The CDR3 totals 12 residues. The CDR3 region is CSVGQGATEAFF. The CDR3 DNA sequence: TGCAGTGTTGGACAGGGGGCGACTGAAGCTTTCTTT.

This clonotype was counted many times. The chain joins TRBV7-8 to TRBJ2-7; 7 bases are shared with TRBD1. Germline trimming cut 5 bases from V and 4 bases from J; bases unmatched to any gene: 8. Germline CDR1 reads SGHVS; CDR2 reads FQNEAQ. The CDR3 length is 14 residues. The CDR3 reads CASSLEDRAYEQYF. Written as DNA, the CDR3 is TGTGCCAGCAGCCTAGAAGACAGGGCGTACGAGCAGTACTTC.

This clonotype has ten or more counts. J is TRBJ1-1 and V is TRBV7-2, with 7 bases aligning to TRBD1. The CDR3 runs 17 residues. Trimming removed 1 base from V and 5 bases from J; junction bases left unmatched: 13. The germline V gene has CDR1 SGHTA and CDR2 FQGNSA. CDR3: CASSLETGRYLGTEAFF. The CDR3 DNA reads as TGTGCCAGCAGCTTAGAGACAGGGAGGTATTTGGGGACTGAAGCTTTCTTT.

This clonotype has just a few counts. V gene TRBV12-3 or TRBV12-4 combines with J gene TRBJ2-7; D may be TRBD1 (5 bases). CDR3 size: 15 residues. Trimming shortened V by 4 bases and J by 0 bases, and 13 bases separated the two germline ends. CDR3 sequence: CASSYLDRNSYEQYF. The DNA for the CDR3 is TGTGCCAGCAGTTACCTCGACAGAAACTCCTACGAGCAGTACTTC.

This clonotype was detected only a few times. V is TRBV4-3 and J is TRBJ2-1; D possibly uses TRBD1 or TRBD2 (5 bases each). This CDR3 is 17 amino acids long. Deletions cut 0 bases from V and 9 bases from J, with 21 bases between. In germline, CDR1 is LGHNA, CDR2 YSLEER. CDR3 coding DNA: TGCGCCAGCAGCCAAGATTTATTGGGGACCCCTGCCCCTGAGCAGTTCTTC. Its translation: CASSQDLLGTPAPEQFF.

The table lists this clonotype with many counts. The chain has TRBV7-2 and TRBJ1-6; perhaps TRBD1 as D (5 bases). The CDR3 runs to 17 residues. The germline V gene encodes CDR1 SGHTA and CDR2 FQGNSA. The V gene lost 1 base and the J gene lost 6 bases, with 16 bases spanning the gap. DNA of the CDR3: TGTGCCAGCAGCTTAGTGCCGCTTGGGACGGCTAATTCACCCCTCCACTTT. Its protein product is CASSLVPLGTANSPLHF. The whole variable domain, remainder taken from reference TRBV7-2 and TRBJ1-6, is GAGVSQSPSNKVTEKGKDVELRCDPISGHTALYWYRQSLGQGLEFLIYFQGNSAPDKSGLPSDRFSAERTGGSVSTLTIQRTQQEDSAVYLCASSLVPLGTANSPLHFGNGTRLTVT.

The V gene is TRBV7-6, the J gene TRBJ1-5, with a tentative D call TRBD1 (6 bases). The V end was cut by 4 bases, the J end by 5 bases, with 9 bases between. The CDR3 sequence is 13 residues long. CDR1 is SGHVS and CDR2 is FNYEAQ in the germline V gene. The CDR3 DNA reads as TGTGCCAGCAGCTCCAACAGGGATCAGCCCCAGCATTTT. As protein: CASSSNRDQPQHF. Variable domain in full (rest from reference TRBV7-6 and TRBJ1-5): GAGVSQSPRYKVTKRGQDVALRCDPISGHVSLYWYRQALGQGPEFLTYFNYEAQQDKSGLPNDRFSAERPEGSISTLTIQRTEQRDSAMYRCASSSNRDQPQHFGDGTRLSIL.

This clonotype has more than one count but fewer than ten. The V call is TRBV11-2, the J call TRBJ2-5; possibly TRBD2 for D (7 bases). The CDR3 is 14 amino acids. Germline V gives CDR1 SGHAT, CDR2 FQNNGV. V lost 6 bases and J lost 3, with 14 bases in between. The CDR3: CASRSRGGEETQYF. DNA for the CDR3: TGTGCCAGCAGATCAAGGGGGGGAGAAGAGACCCAGTACTTC.

The rearrangement uses TRBV7-2 and TRBJ2-4, with no clear D. CDR3 length: 14 amino acids. CDR1 SGHTA and CDR2 FQGNSA come from the germline V gene. The V and J ends lost 4 bases and 2 bases respectively, with 9 bases between them. The CDR3 sequence is CASSSLRPKNIQYF. The CDR3 DNA reads as TGTGCCAGCAGCTCCTTGCGGCCCAAAAACATTCAGTACTTC.

This clonotype has ten or more counts. The V and J genes are TRBV12-3 or TRBV12-4 and TRBJ1-5, with 9 positions matching TRBD1. Germline trimming cut 6 bases from V and 9 bases from J; bases unmatched to any gene: 12. The CDR3 sequence is 15 residues long. CDR3 in DNA: TGTGCCAGCAGCTTGGGACAGGGAGAAACATCGCCCCAGCATTTT. Its translation is CASSLGQGETSPQHF.

The V and J genes are TRBV11-2 and TRBJ2-3; D unresolved. The ends were cut back, 5 bases at V and 10 bases at J, with 22 bases in the middle. CDR3 length: 15 residues. Germline loops: CDR1 SGHAT, CDR2 FQNNGV. CDR3 sequence (DNA): TGTGCCAGCAGCCCCCAATTTAATCCGGGTTGGGCGCAGTATTTT. Translating gives CASSPQFNPGWAQYF.

This clonotype was observed at least ten times. The CDR3 coding sequence is TGTGCCAGCAGCTCCCGGGACAGGGTCAACGAGCAGTACTTC. Translating it yields CASSSRDRVNEQYF. The chain carries TRBV7-6 and TRBJ2-7; 9 nucleotides line up with TRBD1. The CDR3 extends over 14 amino acids. Germline-derived CDR1 and CDR2 are SGHVS and FNYEAQ. The J segment lost 5 bases and the V segment lost 4 bases, leaving 6 bases of the junction unmatched.

The chain joins TRBV6-5 to TRBJ1-3, with D tentatively TRBD1 (6 bases). The CDR3 loop spans 14 amino acids. Between the trimmed V and J ends, which lost 6 bases and 3 bases, there was a span of 12 bases. Looked up from germline, CDR1 is MNHEY and CDR2 is SVGAGI. The CDR3 sequence is CASRGQGFGNTIYF. The CDR3 DNA is TGTGCCAGCAGGGGCCAGGGGTTTGGAAACACCATATATTTT.